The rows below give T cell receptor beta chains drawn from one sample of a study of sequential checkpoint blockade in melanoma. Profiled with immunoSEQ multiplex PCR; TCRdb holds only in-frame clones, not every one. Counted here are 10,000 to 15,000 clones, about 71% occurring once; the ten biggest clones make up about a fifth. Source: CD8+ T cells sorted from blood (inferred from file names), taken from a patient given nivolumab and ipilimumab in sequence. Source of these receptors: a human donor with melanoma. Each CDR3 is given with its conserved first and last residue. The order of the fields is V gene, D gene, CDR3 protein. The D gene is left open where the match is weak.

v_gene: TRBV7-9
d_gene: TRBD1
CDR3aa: CASSEIRDRGAQETQYF

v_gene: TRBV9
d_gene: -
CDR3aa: CASSVTGDSNQPQHF

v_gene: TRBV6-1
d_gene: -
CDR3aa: CASSEGQGRGEQYF

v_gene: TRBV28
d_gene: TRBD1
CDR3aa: CASSLIRGIGETQYF

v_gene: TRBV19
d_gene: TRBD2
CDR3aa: CASSIATSGPSYEQYF

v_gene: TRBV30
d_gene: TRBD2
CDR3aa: CAWRGLAGGPHDYNEQFF

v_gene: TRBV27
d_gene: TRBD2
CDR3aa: CASSLTGGGNEQFF

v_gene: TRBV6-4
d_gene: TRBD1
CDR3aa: CASSDSQGARKSNTEAFF

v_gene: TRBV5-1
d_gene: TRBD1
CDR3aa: CASSFGTGREQYF

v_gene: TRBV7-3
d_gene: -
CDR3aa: CASSPGGREQYF

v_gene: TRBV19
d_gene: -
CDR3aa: CASSIGGGTEAFF

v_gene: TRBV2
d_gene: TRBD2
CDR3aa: CASSGMTSGGREQFF

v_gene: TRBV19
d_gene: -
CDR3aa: CASSIGQGNEQYF

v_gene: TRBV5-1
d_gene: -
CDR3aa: CASSLVSGLDTEAFF

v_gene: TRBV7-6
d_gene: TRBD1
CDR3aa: CASSLRTGGRETQYF

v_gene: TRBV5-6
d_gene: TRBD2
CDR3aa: CASTTSGSLGEQYF

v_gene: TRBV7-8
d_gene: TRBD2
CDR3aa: CASSPRTSGRAWETQYF

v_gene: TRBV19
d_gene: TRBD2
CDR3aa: CASSVAGSYEQYF

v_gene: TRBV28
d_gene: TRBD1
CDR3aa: CASSLDRLNSLNTEAFF

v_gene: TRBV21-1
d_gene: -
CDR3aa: CASNPTPKGHPYEQYF

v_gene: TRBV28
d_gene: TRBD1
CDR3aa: CASSFGQGDTEAFF

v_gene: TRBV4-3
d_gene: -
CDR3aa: CASSRSGISGNTIYF

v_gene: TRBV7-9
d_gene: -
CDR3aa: CASSLSPRQPKDHYGYTF

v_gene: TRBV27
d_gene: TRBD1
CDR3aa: CASSFGTGKGTQYF

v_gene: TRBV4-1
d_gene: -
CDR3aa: CASSQVEGLGGNTIYF

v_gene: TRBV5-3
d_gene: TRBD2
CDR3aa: CASSTLGGAFEQYF

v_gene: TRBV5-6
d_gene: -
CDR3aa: CASGPWRGDTEAFF

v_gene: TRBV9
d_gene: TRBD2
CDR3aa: CASSVDGRSLETQYF

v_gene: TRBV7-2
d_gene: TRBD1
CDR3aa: CASSSRDRGRWEQYF

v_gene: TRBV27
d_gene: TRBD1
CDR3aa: CASSGPGQGVYEQFF

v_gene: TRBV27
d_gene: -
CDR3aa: CASSRQLSSYNSPLHF

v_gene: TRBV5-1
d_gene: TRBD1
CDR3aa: CASSLAGTGFNEQYF

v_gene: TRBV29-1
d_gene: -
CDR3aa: CSVDGEVRNNEQFF

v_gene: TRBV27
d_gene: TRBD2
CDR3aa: CASSLLLAGGIDTQYF

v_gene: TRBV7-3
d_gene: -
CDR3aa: CASSLAISRYNEQFF

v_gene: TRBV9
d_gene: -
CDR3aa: CASSVQAGGGTGELFF

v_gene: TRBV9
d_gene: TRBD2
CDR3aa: CASSDPAGGETQYF

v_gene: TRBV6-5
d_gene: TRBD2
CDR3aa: CATGLAGDDYEQYF

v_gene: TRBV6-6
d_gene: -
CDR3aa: CASSFLAPRTYEQYF

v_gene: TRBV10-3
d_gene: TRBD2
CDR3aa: CAISPTSGSADTQYF

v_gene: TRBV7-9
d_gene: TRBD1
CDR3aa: CASSSVDRGQETQYF

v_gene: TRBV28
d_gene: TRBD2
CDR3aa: CASSRTSGLLETQYF

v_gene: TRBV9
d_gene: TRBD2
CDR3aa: CASSVGGSATGEQYF

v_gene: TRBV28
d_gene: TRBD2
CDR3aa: CASSFSGSFYNEQFF

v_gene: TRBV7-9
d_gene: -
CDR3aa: CASSHPLNYEAEQFF

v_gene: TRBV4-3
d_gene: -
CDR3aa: CASSQDPAISGNTIYF

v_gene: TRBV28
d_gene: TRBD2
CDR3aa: CASSSSGANTGELFF

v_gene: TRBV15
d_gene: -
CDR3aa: CATSSLSVYNEQFF

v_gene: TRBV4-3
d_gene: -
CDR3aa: CASSLFSSGYEQYF

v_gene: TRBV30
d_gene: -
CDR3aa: CAWSKGQGNQPQHF

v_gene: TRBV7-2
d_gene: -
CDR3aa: CASSLVPGGNEQFF

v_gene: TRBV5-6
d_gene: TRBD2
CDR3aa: CASSRGLASHEQFF

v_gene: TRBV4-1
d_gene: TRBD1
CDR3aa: CASSQVGTAVNQPQHF

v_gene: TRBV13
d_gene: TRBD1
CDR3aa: CASSFQTGDSEKLFF

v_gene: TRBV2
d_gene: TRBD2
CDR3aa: CASSEGTSVYQETQYF

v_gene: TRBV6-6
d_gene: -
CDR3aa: CASSYLPGSSYEQYF

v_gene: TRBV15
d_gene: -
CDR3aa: CATSRSGGSNQPQHF

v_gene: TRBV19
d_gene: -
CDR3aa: CASSMIRSPDYEQYF

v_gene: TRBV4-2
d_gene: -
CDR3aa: CASSQQGFEAFF

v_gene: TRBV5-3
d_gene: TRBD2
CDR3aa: CASSLGLAGYEQFF